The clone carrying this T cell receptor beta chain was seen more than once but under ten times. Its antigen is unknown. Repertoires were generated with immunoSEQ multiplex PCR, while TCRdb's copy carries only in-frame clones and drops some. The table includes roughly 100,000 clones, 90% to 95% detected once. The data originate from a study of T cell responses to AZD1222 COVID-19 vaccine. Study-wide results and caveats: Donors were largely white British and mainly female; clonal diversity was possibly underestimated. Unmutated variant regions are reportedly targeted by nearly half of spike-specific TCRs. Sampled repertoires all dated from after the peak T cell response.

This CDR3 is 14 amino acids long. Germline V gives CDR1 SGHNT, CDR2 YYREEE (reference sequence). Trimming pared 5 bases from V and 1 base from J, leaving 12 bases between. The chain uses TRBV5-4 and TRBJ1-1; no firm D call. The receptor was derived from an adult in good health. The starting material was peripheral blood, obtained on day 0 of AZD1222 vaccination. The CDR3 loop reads CASSPGNSNTEAFF. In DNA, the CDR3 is TGTGCCAGCAGTCCAGGCAACTCGAACACTGAAGCTTTCTTT.